The T cell receptor beta chain described here comes from a study of shared clonotypes between healthy human individuals. Study results and limitations: All-four-donor shared clonotypes had higher generation probabilities than non-shared clonotypes did.

Sequenced by immunoSEQ multiplex PCR; TCRdb stores in-frame clones only, minus some. The sample has 650,000 to 800,000 clones; 90% to 95% are singletons. This CDR3 contains 13 residues. Germline CDR1 and CDR2: SGHRS and YFSETQ. V lost 5 bases and J lost 4, with 12 bases in between. Naive CD8 cells lacked CD45RO and underwent positive selection for CCR7, leaving out terminally differentiated effector memory CD45RA+ cells. On this clone itself: Its antigen is not identified.

What was sequenced was naive CD8+ T cells sorted from blood. This TCR was sampled from a man younger than 45 in good health. This chain uses TRBV5-1 with TRBJ1-2; D is possibly TRBD1 (6 bases). CDR3 DNA sequence: TGCGCCAGCAGGACAGGCTCTGGCTATGGCTACACCTTC. Protein: CASRTGSGYGYTF.